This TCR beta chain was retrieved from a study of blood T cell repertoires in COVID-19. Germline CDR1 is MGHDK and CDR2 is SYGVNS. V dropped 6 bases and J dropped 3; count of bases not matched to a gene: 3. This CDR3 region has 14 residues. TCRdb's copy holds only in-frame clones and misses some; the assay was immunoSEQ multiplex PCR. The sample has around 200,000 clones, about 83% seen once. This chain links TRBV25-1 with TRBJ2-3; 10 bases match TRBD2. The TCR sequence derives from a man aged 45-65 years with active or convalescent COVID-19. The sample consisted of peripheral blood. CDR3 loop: CASSSGLATDTQYF. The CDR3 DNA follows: TGTGCCAGCAGCTCGGGACTAGCGACAGATACGCAGTATTTT. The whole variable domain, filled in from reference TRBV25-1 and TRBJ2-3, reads EADIYQTPRYLVIGTGKKITLECSQTMGHDKMYWYQQDPGMELHLIHYSYGVNSTEKGDLSSESTVSRIRTEHFPLTLESARPSHTSQYLCASSSGLATDTQYFGPGTRLTVL.